This T cell receptor (beta chain) was obtained from a study of shared clonotypes between healthy human individuals. Findings of the study overall: Rarefaction curves obtained for sorted subsets showed sequencing incomplete despite large depth. Some naive CD4 clonotypes, roughly 5%, turned up in common across several donors.

CD8 memory cells included CD45RO+ cells plus CCR7-negative CD45RA+ TemRA cells. This CDR3 spans 13 amino acids. CDR1 is SGDLS and CDR2 is YYNGEE in the germline V gene. Trimming pared 4 bases from V and 4 bases from J, leaving 9 bases between. As for this clone: Antigen unknown.

Each cell subset's genomic DNA was divided evenly among several immunoSEQ plates. Clones were read by immunoSEQ multiplex PCR, and TCRdb kept only the in-frame ones, dropping some. The sample has about 120,000 clones; 55% to 70% are singletons. The clonotype was recovered from a woman in her 30s in good health. The rearrangement joins TRBV9 to TRBJ1-5, with D possibly matching TRBD1 (6 bases). The sample taken for sequencing was memory CD8+ T cells sorted from blood. The subset here: CD45RO+ cells pooled with CCR7-negative TemRA cells. DNA of the CDR3: TGTGCCAGCAGCCCCACAGGGAATCAGCCCCAGCATTTT. Protein product: CASSPTGNQPQHF.